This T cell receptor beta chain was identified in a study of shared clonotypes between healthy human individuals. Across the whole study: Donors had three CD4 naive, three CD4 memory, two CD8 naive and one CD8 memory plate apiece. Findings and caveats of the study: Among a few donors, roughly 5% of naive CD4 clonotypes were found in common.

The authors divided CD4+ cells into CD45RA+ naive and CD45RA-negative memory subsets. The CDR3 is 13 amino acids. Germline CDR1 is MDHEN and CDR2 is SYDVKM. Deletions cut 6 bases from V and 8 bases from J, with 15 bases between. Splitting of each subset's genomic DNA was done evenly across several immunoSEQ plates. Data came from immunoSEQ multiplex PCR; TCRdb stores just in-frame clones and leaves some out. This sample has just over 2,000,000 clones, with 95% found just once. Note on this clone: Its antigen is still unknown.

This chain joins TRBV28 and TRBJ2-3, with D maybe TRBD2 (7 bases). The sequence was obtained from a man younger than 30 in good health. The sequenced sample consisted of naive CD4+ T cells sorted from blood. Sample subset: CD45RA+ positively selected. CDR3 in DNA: TGTGCCAGCAGCCGCGACCGGGGGGCTACGCAGTATTTT. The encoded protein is CASSRDRGATQYF.